The 31 T cell receptor beta chains listed next were all sequenced from one sample in a study of blood T cells in healthy people across ages. The use of a sample-barcoded 5' primer and a J-beta primer mix characterized a second PCR of about 7 to 12 cycles. MiXCR, run by TCRdb on the 5' RACE reads, gives a single entry per CDR3 protein. This table has some 1.5 million distinct CDR3 sequences, approximately 28% appearing once. The sequenced material came from blood. Every receptor here comes from a woman between 25 and 40 years old in good health.

This clonotype appeared many times. V is TRBV7-9 and J is TRBJ1-2; 10 bases are shared with TRBD1. J gave up 10 bases and V 3 bases, and 2 bases lay outside the gene matches. This CDR3 has 12 amino acids. The germline V gene has CDR1 SEHNR and CDR2 FQNEAQ (reference sequence). The CDR3 DNA reads TGTGCCAGCAGCTTCGGACAGGGGGACTACACCTTC. Its translation is CASSFGQGDYTF.

This clonotype turned up a few times. The chain recombines TRBV29-1 with TRBJ1-1; TRBD1 agrees at 8 bases. Germline CDR1 reads SQVTM; CDR2 reads ANQGSEA. J lost 6 bases, V lost 7 bases, and 10 bases had no gene match. The CDR3 runs to 13 residues. The CDR3 DNA is TGCAGCGCAATCGGCAGGGGGCTCGCTGAAGCTTTCTTT. Translating it yields CSAIGRGLAEAFF.

The chain combines TRBV12-3 or TRBV12-4 with TRBJ2-1; 7 bases are shared with TRBD1. The V and J ends lost 1 base and 4 bases, in that order; junction bases with no gene match: 4. This CDR3 has 15 amino acids. The CDR3 reads CASSLVQGPYNEQFF. CDR3 DNA sequence: TGTGCCAGCAGTTTAGTACAGGGGCCGTACAATGAGCAGTTCTTC.

The gene calls are TRBV30 and TRBJ1-4; D perhaps matches TRBD1 (5 bases). V was trimmed by 3 bases and J by 0 bases, leaving 5 bases between them. This CDR3 region has 13 residues. CDR1 and CDR2 from the germline V gene are GTSNPN and SVGIG (reference sequence). For the CDR3, the DNA is TGTGCCTGGAGGACAGCAACTAATGAAAAACTGTTTTTT. Its protein product is CAWRTATNEKLFF.

As regards this clonotype: The CDR3 does not close with the conserved phenylalanine or tryptophan, likely indicating a read error. V is TRBV29-1 and J is TRBJ2-3; D unresolved. Germline V lookup: CDR1 SQVTM, CDR2 ANQGSEA. The CDR3 runs 13 residues. V was trimmed by 0 bases and J by 1 base, leaving 5 bases between them. DNA of the CDR3: TGCAGCGTTGAAGATCGGGGCACAGATACGCAGTATTGT. This translates into CSVEDRGTDTQYC.

This clonotype occurred a few times. The V gene is TRBV20-1, the J gene TRBJ2-3; TRBD1 matches 9 bases. The germline CDR1 and CDR2 sequences are DFQATT and SNEGSKA (reference sequence). The CDR3 covers 14 residues. The V gene end was trimmed by 6 bases and the J gene end by 1 base; junction bases not matched to a gene: 5. CDR3 protein: CSADGTGRTDTQYF. The CDR3 DNA reads as TGCAGTGCGGACGGGACAGGGCGCACAGATACGCAGTATTTT.

Points on this clonotype: Its ends do not fully match the called genes, so a read error is possible. The rearrangement joins TRBV20-1 to TRBJ2-1; 11 nucleotides agree with TRBD1. Germline lookup yields CDR1 DFQATT and CDR2 SNEGSKA (reference sequence). This CDR3 is 15 amino acids long. This chain's CDR3 is CSASAGTGGFNQQFF. CDR3 nucleotides: TGCAGTGCTAGCGCCGGGACAGGGGGATTCAATCAGCAGTTCTTC.

The V call is TRBV6-6, the J call TRBJ2-1; D possibly corresponds to TRBD1 (6 bases). The V end was cut by 0 bases, the J end by 10 bases, with 13 bases between. Germline V gives CDR1 MNHNY, CDR2 SVGAGI (reference sequence). This CDR3 is built from 14 residues. The CDR3: CASSYSAGAWEQFF. In nucleotides, the CDR3 is TGTGCCAGCAGTTACTCGGCAGGGGCCTGGGAGCAGTTCTTC.

In the case of this clonotype: The junction differs from germline at one of its ends, possibly a read error. The chain couples TRBV9 to TRBJ2-3, with a possible D match to TRBD2 (5 bases). Germline V gene sequence: CDR1 SGDLS, CDR2 YYNGEE. This CDR3 region has 13 residues. CDR3 DNA: TGTACCAGCAGCACTCAGATAGCGGATACGCAGTATTTT. Translated, it gives CTSSTQIADTQYF.

This clonotype has only a few counts. This rearrangement joins TRBV27 to TRBJ1-1, with D possibly matching TRBD1 (5 bases). The CDR3 has 16 residues. V lost 2 bases and J lost 3, with 16 bases in between. The germline V gene has CDR1 MNHEY and CDR2 SMNVEV (reference sequence). CDR3 coding DNA: TGTGCCAGCAGTTTAGGAGGGGAATATGTGGACACTGAAGCTTTCTTT. As protein: CASSLGGEYVDTEAFF.

To note about this clonotype: A much bigger clone sits one base away, suggesting this may be a read error. The rearrangement uses TRBV5-1 and TRBJ2-5; the match to TRBD1 covers 8 bases. This CDR3 comprises 16 residues. In germline, CDR1 is SGHRS, CDR2 YFSETQ. V shed 0 bases and J 11 bases; nucleotides not matched to a gene: 15. The CDR3 is CASSLGRDRIQNEQYF. The CDR3 coding sequence is TGCGCCAGCAGCTTGGGTAGGGACAGGATACAGAATGAGCAGTACTTC. The complete variable domain, with remaining parts taken from reference TRBV5-1 and TRBJ2-5, reads KAGVTQTPRYLIKTRGQQVTLSCSPISGHRSVSWYQQTPGQGLQFLFEYFSETQRNKGNFPGRFSGRQFSNSRSEMNVSTLELGDSALYLCASSLGRDRIQNEQYFGPGTRLLVL.

This clonotype was seen more than once but under ten times. The chain joins TRBV6-2 or TRBV6-3 to TRBJ2-4; D not certain. The CDR3 has 16 residues. V lost 0 bases to trimming and J lost 6 bases, with 15 bases between them. The germline gives CDR1 MNHEY, CDR2 SVGEGT. The chain's CDR3 is CASSYSSMIRRNIQYF. DNA of the CDR3: TGTGCCAGCAGTTACTCGTCGATGATTCGTAGAAACATTCAGTACTTC.

This clonotype occurred a few times. The chain employs TRBV7-2 and TRBJ2-3, with TRBD2 matching 11 bases. V lost 4 bases to trimming and J lost 2 bases; unmatched junction nucleotides: 8. The CDR3 length is 17 residues. The germline CDR1 and CDR2 sequences are SGHTA and FQGNSA. The CDR3 region is CASSSAGTSGPTDTQYF. The CDR3 DNA reads TGTGCCAGCAGCTCTGCCGGGACTAGCGGCCCCACAGATACGCAGTATTTT. The full variable domain, in which reference TRBV7-2 and TRBJ2-3 provide the parts outside the CDR3, is GAGVSQSPSNKVTEKGKDVELRCDPISGHTALYWYRQSLGQGLEFLIYFQGNSAPDKSGLPSDRFSAERTGGSVSTLTIQRTQQEDSAVYLCASSSAGTSGPTDTQYFGPGTRLTVL.

This clonotype was picked up a small number of times. The V gene is TRBV7-9, the J gene TRBJ2-7; D unclear. V was shortened by 4 bases and J by 4 bases, with 14 bases between the two germline ends. In germline, CDR1 is SEHNR, CDR2 FQNEAQ (reference sequence). This CDR3 contains 14 residues. The CDR3 DNA reads as TGTGCCAGCAGCTCCCATGAAGGGCGATACGAGCAGTACTTC. Encoded protein: CASSSHEGRYEQYF. The whole variable domain, filled in from reference TRBV7-9 and TRBJ2-7, reads DTGVSQNPRHKITKRGQNVTFRCDPISEHNRLYWYRQTLGQGPEFLTYFQNEAQLEKSRLLSDRFSAERPKGSFSTLEIQRTEQGDSAMYLCASSSHEGRYEQYFGPGTRLTVT.

This clonotype turned up a few times. The V and J genes are TRBV5-6 and TRBJ1-5; D is perhaps TRBD1 (5 bases). Germline V gene data show CDR1 as SGHDT and CDR2 as YYEEEE. The germline V and J ends were trimmed by 3 bases and 5 bases, with 12 bases remaining between them. This CDR3 contains 14 residues. CDR3 protein: CASSSPGTHQPQHF. In DNA form, the CDR3 reads TGTGCCAGCAGCTCCCCAGGGACCCATCAGCCCCAGCATTTT. Filled out from reference TRBV5-6 and TRBJ1-5, the complete variable domain reads DAGVTQSPTHLIKTRGQQVTLRCSPKSGHDTVSWYQQALGQGPQFIFQYYEEEERQRGNFPDRFSGHQFPNYSSELNVNALLLGDSALYLCASSSPGTHQPQHFGDGTRLSIL.

To note about this clonotype: This likely comes from a read error, as the CDR3 has no conserved phenylalanine or tryptophan at its end. CDR3 in DNA: TGCAGCGTTGAAGGCCGGACTAGCGCCTCCTGGGAGCAGTACTGC. Its translation: CSVEGRTSASWEQYC. V is TRBV29-1 and J is TRBJ2-7; TRBD2 aligns across 9 bases. The CDR3 length is 15 residues. Germline V gene sequence: CDR1 SQVTM, CDR2 ANQGSEA. J gave up 7 bases and V 1 base, and 11 bases lay outside the gene matches.

This clonotype was seen many times. The rearrangement uses TRBV5-1 and TRBJ1-5; D ambiguous. The CDR3 has 13 residues. The ends were cut back, 0 bases at V and 3 bases at J, with 4 bases in the middle. The germline V gene has CDR1 SGHRS and CDR2 YFSETQ. The CDR3, as DNA: TGCGCCAGCAGCTTGGACCTCAATCAGCCCCAGCATTTT. Translated: CASSLDLNQPQHF.

The chain has TRBV5-6 and TRBJ2-1; 11 bases agree with TRBD2. The J segment lost 4 bases and the V segment lost 1 base, leaving 4 bases of the junction unmatched. Germline loops: CDR1 SGHDT, CDR2 YYEEEE. The CDR3 contains 16 residues. CDR3 bases: TGTGCCAGCAGCTTGCTACGGACTAGCGGGTACAATGAGCAGTTCTTC. Translation gives CASSLLRTSGYNEQFF.

This clonotype was seen many times. The DNA for the CDR3 is TGTGCCAGCAGCCCATCCGGGGGGGTCCAAGAGACCCAGTACTTC. This codes for CASSPSGGVQETQYF. The V call is TRBV7-2, the J call TRBJ2-5; 8 bases map to TRBD2. Germline V gene sequence: CDR1 SGHTA, CDR2 FQGNSA. This CDR3 region has 15 residues. V shed 5 bases and J 1 base; nucleotides not matched to a gene: 6.

This clonotype was found a few times. The chain joins TRBV12-3 or TRBV12-4 to TRBJ1-2; D call uncertain. This CDR3 is 11 amino acids long. Deletions cut 1 base from V and 8 bases from J, with 5 bases between. The CDR3 DNA sequence: TGTGCCAGCAGTTTAGGGAAGGGCTACACCTTC. This encodes CASSLGKGYTF.

The sample holds many counts of this clonotype. V gene TRBV7-6 combines with J gene TRBJ2-1; 8 bases are shared with TRBD1. The CDR3 loop spans 15 amino acids. V lost 2 bases and J lost 8; bases outside the gene matches: 8. Germline assignment: CDR1 SGHVS and CDR2 FNYEAQ. The CDR3 is CASSLIQGARDEQFF. The CDR3 DNA is TGTGCCAGCAGCTTAATCCAGGGGGCTCGGGATGAGCAGTTCTTC.

The chain joins TRBV29-1 to TRBJ1-2; TRBD1 is a possible D gene (5 bases). The germline V gene has CDR1 SQVTM and CDR2 ANQGSEA. The CDR3 has 12 amino acids. V was shortened by 1 base and J by 7 bases, with 10 bases between the two germline ends. The CDR3: CSVEGGRAGYTF. Written as DNA, the CDR3 is TGCAGCGTTGAAGGGGGGAGGGCTGGCTACACCTTC.

The gene calls are TRBV20-1 and TRBJ1-1; no firm D call. CDR1 and CDR2 (germline): DFQATT, SNEGSKA (reference sequence). V lost 1 base and J 1 base, leaving 7 bases between the germline ends. The CDR3 is 13 residues long. The CDR3 DNA follows: TGCAGTGCTAGAGGTGGACCGAACACTGAAGCTTTCTTT. Its protein is CSARGGPNTEAFF.

This clonotype was recorded a few times. The chain uses TRBV5-1 and TRBJ2-5; possible D gene TRBD2, 6 bases. The CDR3 spans 12 residues. Trimming pared 4 bases from V and 3 bases from J, leaving 7 bases between. Germline V gene lookup returns CDR1 SGHRS and CDR2 YFSETQ. CDR3 sequence reads: CASSTSKETQYF. For the CDR3, the DNA is TGCGCCAGCAGCACTAGCAAAGAGACCCAGTACTTC.

As to this clonotype: A much larger clone sits a single nucleotide away, making a read error possible. The CDR3 bases are TGCGCCAGCAGTGATGGGGGGGTGGGGGAGCAGTACTTC. Translating gives CASSDGGVGEQYF. The chain links TRBV10-2 to TRBJ2-5; 7 bases agree with TRBD2. CDR3 length equals 13 residues. The V segment lost 3 bases and the J segment 11 bases; nucleotides outside the gene matches: 9. CDR1 WSHSY and CDR2 SAAADI come from the germline V gene.

The sample holds many counts of this clonotype. V and J are TRBV28 and TRBJ2-5, with D perhaps TRBD2 (6 bases). V was clipped by 5 bases and J by 2 bases, with 18 bases between them. Germline-derived CDR1 and CDR2 are MDHEN and SYDVKM. The CDR3 consists of 16 residues. CDR3 sequence reads: CASSAPAGWQQETQYF. As DNA, the CDR3 is TGTGCCAGCAGTGCACCAGCGGGCTGGCAACAAGAGACCCAGTACTTC. Supplemented by reference TRBV28 and TRBJ2-5, the full variable domain reads DVKVTQSSRYLVKRTGEKVFLECVQDMDHENMFWYRQDPGLGLRLIYFSYDVKMKEKGDIPEGYSVSREKKERFSLILESASTNQTSMYLCASSAPAGWQQETQYFGPGTRLLVL.

The chain employs TRBV2 and TRBJ2-5; the D is unclear. The J call is uncertain, as TRBJ2-7 better fits the DNA end. This CDR3 is built from 11 residues. CDR1 and CDR2 from the germline V gene are SNHLY and FYNNEI. The CDR3: CASRLTHEQYF. The CDR3 coding sequence is TGTGCCAGCAGATTAACCCACGAGCAGTACTTC.

As regards this clonotype: Its ends do not fully match the called genes, so a read error is possible. This sequence joins TRBV18 and TRBJ2-1; maybe TRBD1 (5 bases). Germline V gene data show CDR1 as KGHSH and CDR2 as LQKENI. The CDR3 has 15 residues. CDR3 in amino acids: CTSSALEGDYNEQFF. As DNA, the CDR3 is TGTACCAGCTCAGCCCTGGAAGGGGACTACAATGAGCAGTTCTTC.

As concerns this clonotype: A much more abundant neighbour one base away suggests this may be a read error. This chain uses TRBV4-3 with TRBJ2-7, with D possibly TRBD2 on 6 matching bases. Germline loops: CDR1 LGHNA, CDR2 YSLEER. This CDR3 is built from 15 residues. CDR3 loop: CASSQDPAGYYERYF. The CDR3 region has the DNA TGCGCCAGCAGCCAAGATCCGGCGGGATACTACGAGCGGTACTTC.

This clonotype has ten or more counts. This chain connects TRBV7-9 to TRBJ2-1; D not resolved. This CDR3 region has 13 residues. V gave up 0 bases and J gave up 6 bases, with 6 bases separating them. CDR1 is SEHNR, CDR2 FQNEAQ, per germline (reference sequence). The CDR3 reads CASSLAQTNEQFF. CDR3 in DNA: TGTGCCAGCAGCTTAGCTCAGACCAATGAGCAGTTCTTC.

This clonotype showed up just a few times. The chain employs TRBV7-2 and TRBJ1-2; D unclear. CDR3 length equals 14 residues. Germline V lookup: CDR1 SGHTA, CDR2 FQGNSA. V was cut by 6 bases and J by 4 bases, with 15 bases left in between. The CDR3 coding sequence is TGTGCCAGCAGTCGATTGGAAGCCCTCTATGGCTACACCTTC. This gives the protein CASSRLEALYGYTF.